These 17 T cell receptor beta chains were sequenced from one sample in a study of blood T cell repertoires in COVID-19 (dated by TCRdb to about 2020). The library was built by means of the immunoSEQ multiplex PCR assay. The table comes from immuneACCESS by way of TCRdb, which keeps in-frame sequences with V and J called. Part of the clones is missing from these tables; in studies checked, under half for an unresolved V gene and the rest for unknown reasons. The sample table contains roughly 400,000 clones; only one count was recorded for 85% to 90% of them. The ten largest clonotypes hold roughly 1.1% of the sample. The sequencing sample was made of PBMCs or T cells enriched from blood (not recorded which). The receptors originated from a man aged 30-40 years who had recovered from COVID-19.

The chain carries TRBV5-1 and TRBJ2-1; tentative D call: TRBD2 (5 bases). CDR1 is SGHRS, CDR2 YFSETQ, per germline. V lost 4 bases, J lost 0 bases, and 11 bases lay in between. The CDR3 has 15 residues. The CDR3 is CASSQSGSSYNEQFF. CDR3 nucleotides: TGCGCCAGCAGCCAAAGCGGAAGCTCCTACAATGAGCAGTTCTTC.

The V call is TRBV11-2, the J call TRBJ2-3; 13 bases match TRBD2. Germline CDR1 reads SGHAT; CDR2 reads FQNNGV. The J segment lost 3 bases and the V segment lost 0 bases, leaving 9 bases of the junction unmatched. CDR3 size: 19 residues. The CDR3 is CASSLDRTSGRGGTDTQYF. The CDR3 nucleotides are TGTGCCAGCAGCTTAGATCGGACTAGCGGGAGAGGAGGAACAGATACGCAGTATTTT.

The CDR3 here is CASMLQGANTEAFF. The CDR3, as DNA: TGTGCCAGCATGCTACAGGGGGCGAACACTGAAGCTTTCTTT. The chain combines TRBV28 with TRBJ1-1, with 9 positions matching TRBD1. V gave up 7 bases and J gave up 1 base; unmatched junction bases: 4. CDR1 MDHEN and CDR2 SYDVKM come from the germline V gene. The CDR3 has 14 amino acids.

The V call is TRBV5-8, the J call TRBJ2-7, with TRBD1 as a possible D gene (6 bases). V was pared by 0 bases and J by 1 base, with 11 bases between. This CDR3 comprises 15 residues. Germline CDR1 reads SGHTS; CDR2 reads YDEGEE. CDR3 nucleotides: TGTGCCAGCAGCTTGGACCCGGGACAATCCTACGAGCAGTACTTC. This encodes CASSLDPGQSYEQYF. The entire variable domain, with the rest obtained from reference TRBV5-8 and TRBJ2-7, is as follows: EAGVTQSPTHLIKTRGQQATLRCSPISGHTSVYWYQQALGLGLQFLLWYDEGEERNRGNFPPRFSGRQFPNYSSELNVNALELEDSALYLCASSLDPGQSYEQYFGPGTRLTVT.

V and J are TRBV24-1 and TRBJ1-5; D might be TRBD1 (6 bases). This CDR3 comprises 16 residues. The germline V gene encodes CDR1 KGHDR and CDR2 SFDVKD. V shed 2 bases and J shed 6 bases, with 16 bases lying between them. The CDR3 here is CATSDSQGFGAQPQHF. The CDR3 coding sequence is TGTGCCACCAGTGATTCCCAGGGGTTTGGTGCTCAGCCCCAGCATTTT.

CDR3 loop: CASSLAGTGDNEQFF. The CDR3 nucleotides read TGTGCCAGCAGCCTCGCCGGGACAGGGGACAATGAGCAGTTCTTC. The rearrangement joins TRBV7-9 to TRBJ2-1; 10 bases are shared with TRBD1. CDR3 length equals 15 residues. Germline CDR1 reads SEHNR; CDR2 reads FQNEAQ (reference sequence). With V trimmed by 5 bases and J by 5 bases, 6 bases remained unmatched. The whole variable domain, filled in from reference TRBV7-9 and TRBJ2-1, reads DTGVSQNPRHKITKRGQNVTFRCDPISEHNRLYWYRQTLGQGPEFLTYFQNEAQLEKSRLLSDRFSAERPKGSFSTLEIQRTEQGDSAMYLCASSLAGTGDNEQFFGPGTRLTVL.

Only one count was recorded for this clone. The chain carries TRBV12-5 and TRBJ2-1, with D perhaps TRBD2 (6 bases). CDR3 size: 15 residues. Germline V gene data show CDR1 as LGHNT and CDR2 as FRNRAP. Trimming left V 5 bases short and J 1 base short, with 12 bases between. CDR3 bases: TGTGCTAGTGGTCCCAGACTAGATTCCTACAATGAGCAGTTCTTC. It codes for CASGPRLDSYNEQFF.

CDR3 DNA sequence: TGTGCCACCGCGACAGGGGACGAGCAGTACTTC. It specifies CATATGDEQYF. This chain uses TRBV10-3 with TRBJ2-7; 8 nucleotides match TRBD1. This CDR3 spans 11 amino acids. CDR1 ENHRY and CDR2 SYGVKD come from the germline V gene. V trimming: 10 bases; J trimming: 5 bases; junction bases outside the gene matches: 4.

The V and J genes are TRBV19 and TRBJ2-7, with D possibly TRBD1 on 6 matching bases. The CDR3 spans 13 residues. Germline V gives CDR1 LNHDA, CDR2 SQIVND (reference sequence). V gave up 5 bases and J gave up 2 bases, with 10 bases separating them. The CDR3 DNA follows: TGTGCCAGTAGTTACAGGGCTACCTACGAGCAGTACTTC. It is translated as CASSYRATYEQYF.

The chain links TRBV19 to TRBJ1-1; a possible D gene is TRBD1 (6 bases). Trimming stripped 6 bases from V and 10 bases from J, with 21 bases between. This CDR3 region has 14 residues. Germline CDR1 and CDR2: LNHDA and SQIVND (reference sequence). CDR3 residues: CASREDSRTLGAFF. In DNA form, the CDR3 reads TGTGCCAGTAGGGAGGACAGCCGAACACTGGGAGCTTTCTTT.

The J gene is TRBJ2-5, the V gene TRBV24-1, with no clear D. V shed 3 bases and J shed 0 bases, with 10 bases lying between them. The CDR3 runs 15 residues. Germline V CDR1 and CDR2: KGHDR, SFDVKD. CDR3 amino acids: CATSDVGQNQETQYF. DNA of the CDR3: TGTGCCACCAGTGATGTGGGCCAGAACCAAGAGACCCAGTACTTC.

The V gene is TRBV18, the J gene TRBJ1-3; D unresolved. V was clipped by 5 bases and J by 0 bases, with 11 bases between them. The germline V gene has CDR1 KGHSH and CDR2 LQKENI. There are 15 residues in the CDR3. The CDR3 DNA sequence: TGTGCCAGCTCAGTAAACAGTCGCTCTGGAAACACCATATATTTT. Its protein is CASSVNSRSGNTIYF.

J is TRBJ1-2 and V is TRBV4-2; 8 nucleotides align to TRBD1. Germline V lookup: CDR1 LGHNA, CDR2 YNFKEQ. V lost 3 bases and J lost 0; bases outside the gene matches: 6. The CDR3 runs 16 residues. CDR3 bases: TGTGCCAGCAGCCAGTTACAGGGGGACCCTAACTATGGCTACACCTTC. This translates into CASSQLQGDPNYGYTF.

The chain carries TRBV29-1 and TRBJ2-1; D gene ambiguous. The CDR3 sequence is 13 residues long. Germline V lookup: CDR1 SQVTM, CDR2 ANQGSEA. V dropped 4 bases and J dropped 3 bases, with 10 bases sitting between them. CDR3: CSVARSDYNEQFF. The CDR3 coding sequence is TGCAGCGTTGCTAGGTCGGACTACAATGAGCAGTTCTTC.

The chain uses TRBV27 and TRBJ2-7; 7 positions match TRBD2. Trimming at V came to 6 bases and at J to 0 bases, leaving 2 bases not matched to a gene. Germline V gene data show CDR1 as MNHEY and CDR2 as SMNVEV (reference sequence). The CDR3 extends over 13 amino acids. The CDR3 sequence: CASRAGYSYEQYF. The CDR3 coding sequence is TGTGCCAGCAGAGCGGGATACTCCTACGAGCAGTACTTC.

V is TRBV6-5 and J is TRBJ2-7; 9 bases line up with TRBD1. Germline V gives CDR1 MNHEY, CDR2 SVGAGI. The V and J ends lost 7 bases and 0 bases, in that order; junction bases with no gene match: 4. This CDR3 has 14 amino acids. The CDR3 nucleotides are TGTGCCAGCATCACAGGGGGCGACTCCTACGAGCAGTACTTC. Translated: CASITGGDSYEQYF.

The chain has TRBV15 and TRBJ1-3, with a weak D call TRBD1 (6 bases). Trimming removed 6 bases at V and 2 bases at J, with 14 bases between. The CDR3 contains 15 residues. Germline values: CDR1 LNHNV, CDR2 YYDKDF (reference sequence). The CDR3 loop reads CATSRSQGTGNTIYF. The CDR3 nucleotides are TGTGCCACCAGTCGAAGTCAGGGGACTGGAAACACCATATATTTT.